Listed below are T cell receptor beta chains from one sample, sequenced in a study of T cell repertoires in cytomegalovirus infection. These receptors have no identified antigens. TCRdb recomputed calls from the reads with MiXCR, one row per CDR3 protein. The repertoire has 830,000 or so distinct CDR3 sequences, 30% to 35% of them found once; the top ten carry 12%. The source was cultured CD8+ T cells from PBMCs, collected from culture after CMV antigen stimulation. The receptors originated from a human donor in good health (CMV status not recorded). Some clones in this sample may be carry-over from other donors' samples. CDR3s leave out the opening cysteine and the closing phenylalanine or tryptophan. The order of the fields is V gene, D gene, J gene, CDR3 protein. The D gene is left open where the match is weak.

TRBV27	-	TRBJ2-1	ASSFVQSSYNEQF
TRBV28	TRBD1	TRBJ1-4	ASRFTGGAYEKLF
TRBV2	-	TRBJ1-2	ASSAEGVLYGYT
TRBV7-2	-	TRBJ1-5	ASTQLGGTANQPQH
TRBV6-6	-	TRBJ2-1	ASSYSTGGADEQF
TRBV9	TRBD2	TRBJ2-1	ASSPRGLVGGDEPNNEQF
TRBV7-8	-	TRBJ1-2	ASSLALNRQGHT
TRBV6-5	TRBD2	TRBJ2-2	ASSYSGLAENTGELF
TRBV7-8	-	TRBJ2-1	ASSLALGYHREVHNEQF
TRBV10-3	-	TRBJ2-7	AIRPPGIPYEQY
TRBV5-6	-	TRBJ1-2	ASSFHPDGDYYGYT
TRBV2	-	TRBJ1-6	ASSDTSGRHYSPLH
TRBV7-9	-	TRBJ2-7	ASSFSPTGTNEQY
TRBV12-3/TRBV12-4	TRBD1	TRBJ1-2	ASSYGTGLYGYT
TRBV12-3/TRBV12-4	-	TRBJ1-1	TISRGNTEAF
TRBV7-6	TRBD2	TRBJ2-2	ASRPPSGGAVGELF
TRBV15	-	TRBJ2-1	ATSRAWHNNEQF
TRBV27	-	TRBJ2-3	ASSTPGPTATDTQY
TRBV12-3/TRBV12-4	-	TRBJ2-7	ASSDPGRSSYEQY
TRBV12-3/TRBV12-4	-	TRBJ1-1	ASSHLMGGGNTEAF
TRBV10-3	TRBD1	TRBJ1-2	AISGQGADGYT
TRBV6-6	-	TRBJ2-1	ASSSLGLAMYNEQF
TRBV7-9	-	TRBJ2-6	ASSLPGGGSGANVLT
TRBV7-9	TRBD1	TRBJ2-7	ASSLGDRASYEQY
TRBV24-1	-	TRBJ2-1	ATSDLGDDYNEQF
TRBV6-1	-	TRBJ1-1	ASSEPHTGRATSEAF
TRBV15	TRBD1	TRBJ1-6	ATSARDRDNSPLH
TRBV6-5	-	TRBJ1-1	ASSYSDTRHTEAF
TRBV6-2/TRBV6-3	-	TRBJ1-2	ASSYSWGPTYGYT
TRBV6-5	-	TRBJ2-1	ASSWRGGANEQF
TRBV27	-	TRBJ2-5	ASSSNRYQETQY
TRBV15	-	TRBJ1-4	ATQRQRATNEKLF
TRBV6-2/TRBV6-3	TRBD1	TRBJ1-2	ASRPSRDRGYYGYT
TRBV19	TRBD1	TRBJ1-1	ASRTGLLTEAF
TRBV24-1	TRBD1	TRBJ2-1	ATSDGTDNEQF
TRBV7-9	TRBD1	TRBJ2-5	ASSSRNRGRETQY
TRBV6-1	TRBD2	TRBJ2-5	ASSARLAGEQETQY